The TCR beta chain described here comes from a study of OX40 agonist ivuxolimab in advanced cancers. Study information: Ivuxolimab, an agonist antibody against OX40 (CD134), was given to patients. Findings and caveats of the study: Low normalized T-cell clonal expansion also characterized some of the nonresponders. At 0.1 to 3.0 mg/kg and by week 6, CD4+ and CD8+ T cells in the blood had expanded clonally.

As regards this clone: The antigen is unknown.

Only in-frame clones appear in the TCRdb table, and some are missing; sequencing was by immunoSEQ multiplex PCR. The sample lists some 67,000 clones, about 88% occurring once. The TCR originated in an adult with an advanced solid tumor such as melanoma, head and neck, liver or kidney cancer. The sequenced sample was CD4+ or CD8+ T cells sorted from blood, obtained in a trial of the OX40 agonist ivuxolimab.

The CDR3 sequence is CASSTYTLGDEKLFF. DNA of the CDR3: TGTGCCAGCAGCACTTACACCCTGGGGGATGAAAAACTGTTTTTT. The chain couples TRBV7-2 to TRBJ1-4; possible D gene TRBD1, 5 bases. The CDR3 length is 15 residues. In germline, CDR1 is SGHTA, CDR2 FQGNSA. Trimming cost V 5 bases and J 6 bases, with 16 bases left between them.